This T cell receptor beta chain was recovered during a study of shared clonotypes between healthy human individuals. As concerns this clone: The antigen is unknown.

Profiling relied on immunoSEQ multiplex PCR, and the TCRdb table lists in-frame clones only, not all of them. The data show millions of clones, with over 85% seen just once and under 0.15% held by the top ten. Germline values: CDR1 LNHDA, CDR2 SQIVND (reference sequence). J lost 5 bases, V lost 2 bases, and 8 bases had no gene match. The CDR3 has 15 residues. Regarding the study as a whole: Estimated clonotype richness was generally higher in naive than memory subsets.

Recent acute infections and vaccinations were absent in the healthy HIV-negative adult donors. V and J are TRBV19 and TRBJ2-5, with 7 nucleotides matching TRBD1. The sample comprised naive CD4+ T cells sorted from blood. Subset given: CD45RA+ positively selected. The source of this sequence is a young man in good health. For the CDR3, the DNA is TGTGCCAGTAGTATATCGACAGGGATCATGGAGACCCAGTACTTC. It specifies CASSISTGIMETQYF.